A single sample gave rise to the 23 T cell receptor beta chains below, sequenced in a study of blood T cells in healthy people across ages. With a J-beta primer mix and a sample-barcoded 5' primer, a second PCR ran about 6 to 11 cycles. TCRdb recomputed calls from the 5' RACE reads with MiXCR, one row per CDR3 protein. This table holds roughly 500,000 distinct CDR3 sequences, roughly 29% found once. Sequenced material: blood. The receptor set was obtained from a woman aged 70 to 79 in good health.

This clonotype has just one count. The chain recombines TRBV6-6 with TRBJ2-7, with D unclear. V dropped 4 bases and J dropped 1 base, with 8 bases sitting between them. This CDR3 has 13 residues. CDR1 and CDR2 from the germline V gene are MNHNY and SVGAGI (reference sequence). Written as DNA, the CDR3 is TGTGCCAGCAGTTCGCAGGTTTCCTACGAGCAGTACTTC. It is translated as CASSSQVSYEQYF.

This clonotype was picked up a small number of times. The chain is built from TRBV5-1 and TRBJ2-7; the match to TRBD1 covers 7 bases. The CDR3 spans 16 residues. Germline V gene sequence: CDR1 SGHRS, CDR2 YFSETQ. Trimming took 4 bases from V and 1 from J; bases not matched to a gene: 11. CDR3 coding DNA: TGCGCCAGCAGCCCGACCGGGACAGATATATCCTACGAGCAGTACTTC. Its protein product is CASSPTGTDISYEQYF. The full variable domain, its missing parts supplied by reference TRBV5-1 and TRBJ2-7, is KAGVTQTPRYLIKTRGQQVTLSCSPISGHRSVSWYQQTPGQGLQFLFEYFSETQRNKGNFPGRFSGRQFSNSRSEMNVSTLELGDSALYLCASSPTGTDISYEQYFGPGTRLTVT.

The CDR3 coding sequence is TGCAGCGTTCGGGGGCCGGGGGGCCAGGCGGTGGGCTACACCTTC. It specifies CSVRGPGGQAVGYTF. The rearrangement links TRBV29-1 to TRBJ1-2; D is perhaps TRBD1 (6 bases). This CDR3 is built from 15 residues. The V and J ends lost 5 bases and 8 bases respectively, with 24 bases between them. The germline CDR1 and CDR2 sequences are SQVTM and ANQGSEA.

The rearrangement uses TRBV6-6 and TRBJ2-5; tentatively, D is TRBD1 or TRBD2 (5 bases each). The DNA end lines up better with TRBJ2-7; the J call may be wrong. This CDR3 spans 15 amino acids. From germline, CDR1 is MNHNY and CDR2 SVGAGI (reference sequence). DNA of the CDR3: TGTGCCAGCATCAAGCCCGGACGGGACCACTACGAGCAGTACTTC. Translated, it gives CASIKPGRDHYEQYF.

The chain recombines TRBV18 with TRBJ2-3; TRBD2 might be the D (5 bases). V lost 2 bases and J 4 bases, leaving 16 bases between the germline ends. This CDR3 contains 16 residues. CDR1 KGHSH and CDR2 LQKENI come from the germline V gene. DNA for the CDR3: TGTGCCAGCTCACCAAGCAGGACTGCGGGTGCAGATACGCAGTATTTT. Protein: CASSPSRTAGADTQYF.

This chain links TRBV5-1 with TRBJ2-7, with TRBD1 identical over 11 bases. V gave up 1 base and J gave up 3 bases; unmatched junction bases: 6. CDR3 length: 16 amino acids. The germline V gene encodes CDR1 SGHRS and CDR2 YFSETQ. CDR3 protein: CASSLFPGTGGYEQYF. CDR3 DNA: TGCGCCAGCAGCTTGTTCCCCGGGACAGGGGGCTACGAGCAGTACTTC.

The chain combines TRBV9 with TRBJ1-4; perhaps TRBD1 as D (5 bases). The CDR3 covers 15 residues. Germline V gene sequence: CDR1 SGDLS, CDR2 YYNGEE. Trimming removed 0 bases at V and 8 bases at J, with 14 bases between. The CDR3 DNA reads TGTGCCAGCAGCGTAGGAGGGACCCTGGGGGAAAAACTGTTTTTT. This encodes CASSVGGTLGEKLFF.

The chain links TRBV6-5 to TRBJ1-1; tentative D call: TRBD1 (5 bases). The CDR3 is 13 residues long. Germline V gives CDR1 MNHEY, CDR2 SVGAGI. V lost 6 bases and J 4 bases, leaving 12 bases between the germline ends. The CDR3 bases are TGTGCCAGCAGGTCGGGACTCATCACTGAAGCTTTCTTT. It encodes CASRSGLITEAFF.

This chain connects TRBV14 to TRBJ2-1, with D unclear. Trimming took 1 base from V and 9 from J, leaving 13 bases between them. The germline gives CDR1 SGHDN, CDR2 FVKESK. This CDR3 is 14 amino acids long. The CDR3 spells CASSQGSSYGEQFF. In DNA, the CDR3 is TGTGCCAGCAGCCAAGGATCCTCCTACGGTGAGCAGTTCTTC.

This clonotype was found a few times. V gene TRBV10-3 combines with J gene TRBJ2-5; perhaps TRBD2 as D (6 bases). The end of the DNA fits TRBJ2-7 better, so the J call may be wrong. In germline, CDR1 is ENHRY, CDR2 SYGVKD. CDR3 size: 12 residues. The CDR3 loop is CAIGGNSYEQYF. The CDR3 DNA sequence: TGTGCCATCGGGGGGAACTCCTACGAGCAGTACTTC.

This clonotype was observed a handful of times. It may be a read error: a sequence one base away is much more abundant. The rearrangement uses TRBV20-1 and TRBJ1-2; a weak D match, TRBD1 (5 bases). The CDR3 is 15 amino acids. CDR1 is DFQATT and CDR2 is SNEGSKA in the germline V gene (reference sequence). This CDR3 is CSARDRSRGVHGCTF. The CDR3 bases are TGCAGTGCTAGAGATAGGTCCAGAGGGGTACATGGCTGCACCTTC.

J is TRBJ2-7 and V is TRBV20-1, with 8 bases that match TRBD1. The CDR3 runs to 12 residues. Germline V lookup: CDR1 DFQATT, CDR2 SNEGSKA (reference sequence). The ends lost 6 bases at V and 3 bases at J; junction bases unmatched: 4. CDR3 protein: CSAGQAYYEQYF. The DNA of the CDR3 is TGCAGTGCGGGACAGGCGTACTACGAGCAGTACTTC.

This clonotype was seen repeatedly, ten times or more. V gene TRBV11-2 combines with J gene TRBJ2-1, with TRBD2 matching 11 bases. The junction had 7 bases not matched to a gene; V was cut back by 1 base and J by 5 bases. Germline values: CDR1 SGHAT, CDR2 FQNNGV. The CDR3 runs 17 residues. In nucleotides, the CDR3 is TGTGCCAGCAGCTTAGGGGCTAGCGGGGGGCTAGACAATGAGCAGTTCTTC. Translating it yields CASSLGASGGLDNEQFF. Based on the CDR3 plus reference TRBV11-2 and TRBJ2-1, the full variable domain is EAGVAQSPRYKIIEKRQSVAFWCNPISGHATLYWYQQILGQGPKLLIQFQNNGVVDDSQLPKDRFSAERLKGVDSTLKIQPAKLEDSAVYLCASSLGASGGLDNEQFFGPGTRLTVL.

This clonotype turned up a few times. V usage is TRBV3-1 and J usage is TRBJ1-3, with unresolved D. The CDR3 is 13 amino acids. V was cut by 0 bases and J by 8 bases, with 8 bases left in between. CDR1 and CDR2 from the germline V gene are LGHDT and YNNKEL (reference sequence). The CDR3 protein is CASSQEGVYTIYF. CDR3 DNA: TGTGCCAGCAGCCAAGAAGGAGTTTACACCATATATTTT.

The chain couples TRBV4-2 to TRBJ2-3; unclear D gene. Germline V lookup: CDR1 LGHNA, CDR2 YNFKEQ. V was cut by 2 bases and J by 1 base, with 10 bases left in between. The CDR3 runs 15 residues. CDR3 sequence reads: CASSQRLGGTDTQYF. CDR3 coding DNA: TGTGCCAGCAGCCAACGCCTGGGCGGCACAGATACGCAGTATTTT.

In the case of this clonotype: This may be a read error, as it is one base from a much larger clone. The CDR3 DNA is TGTGCCAACAGCCCCCGGGGGGGCCTAGGCGGGGAGCTGTTTTTT. This encodes CANSPRGGLGGELFF. The V call is TRBV3-1, the J call TRBJ2-2; 8 bases align to TRBD2. The CDR3 has 15 amino acids. Germline V CDR1 and CDR2: LGHDT, YNNKEL (reference sequence).

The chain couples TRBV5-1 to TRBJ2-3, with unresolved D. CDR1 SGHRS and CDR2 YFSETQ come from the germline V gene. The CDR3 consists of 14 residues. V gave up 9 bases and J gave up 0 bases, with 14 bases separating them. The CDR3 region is CATSMGSSTDTQYF. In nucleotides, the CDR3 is TGCGCCACGTCCATGGGGTCTAGCACAGATACGCAGTATTTT.

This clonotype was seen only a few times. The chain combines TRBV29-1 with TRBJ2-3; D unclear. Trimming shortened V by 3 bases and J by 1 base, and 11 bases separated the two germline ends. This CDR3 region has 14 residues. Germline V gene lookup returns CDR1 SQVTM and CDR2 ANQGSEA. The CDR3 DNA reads TGCAGCGTTGAGGGTCCGGTAGGCACAGATACGCAGTATTTT. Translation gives CSVEGPVGTDTQYF.

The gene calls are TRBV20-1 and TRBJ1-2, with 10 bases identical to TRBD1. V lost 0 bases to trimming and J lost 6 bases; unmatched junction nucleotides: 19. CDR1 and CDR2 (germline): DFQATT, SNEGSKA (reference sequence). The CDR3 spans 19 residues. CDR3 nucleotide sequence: TGCAGTGCTAGAGATCGACGAAAGGGCTTGACAGGGGGCGAAGATGGCTACACCTTC. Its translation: CSARDRRKGLTGGEDGYTF.

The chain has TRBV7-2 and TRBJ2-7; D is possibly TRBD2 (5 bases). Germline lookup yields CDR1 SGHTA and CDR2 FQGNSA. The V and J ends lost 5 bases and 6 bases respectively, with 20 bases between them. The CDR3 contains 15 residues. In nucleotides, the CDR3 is TGTGCCAGCAGCCCAAACGCTGGGAGTCGTAGCGAGCAGTACTTC. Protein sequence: CASSPNAGSRSEQYF. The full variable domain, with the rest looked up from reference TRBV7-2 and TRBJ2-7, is GAGVSQSPSNKVTEKGKDVELRCDPISGHTALYWYRQSLGQGLEFLIYFQGNSAPDKSGLPSDRFSAERTGGSVSTLTIQRTQQEDSAVYLCASSPNAGSRSEQYFGPGTRLTVT.

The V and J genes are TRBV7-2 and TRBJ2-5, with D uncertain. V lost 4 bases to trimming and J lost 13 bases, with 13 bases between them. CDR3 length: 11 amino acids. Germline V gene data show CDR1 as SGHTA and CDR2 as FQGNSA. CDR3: CASSSGTIGYF. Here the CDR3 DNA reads TGTGCCAGCAGCTCAGGCACTATCGGGTACTTC.

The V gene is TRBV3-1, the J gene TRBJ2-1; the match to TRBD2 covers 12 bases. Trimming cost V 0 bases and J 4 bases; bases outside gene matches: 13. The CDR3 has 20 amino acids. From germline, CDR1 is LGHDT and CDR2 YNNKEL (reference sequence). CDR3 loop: CASSQDRWASGGAKYNEQFF. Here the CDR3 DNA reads TGTGCCAGCAGCCAAGATAGGTGGGCTAGCGGGGGGGCCAAGTACAATGAGCAGTTCTTC.

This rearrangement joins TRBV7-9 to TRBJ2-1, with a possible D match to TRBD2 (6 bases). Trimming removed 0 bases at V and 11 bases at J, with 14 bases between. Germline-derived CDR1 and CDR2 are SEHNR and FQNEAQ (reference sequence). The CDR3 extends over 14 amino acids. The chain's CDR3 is CASSLAEGSGKQFF. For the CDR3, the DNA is TGTGCCAGCAGCTTAGCGGAGGGTTCGGGAAAGCAGTTCTTC.